The 29 T cell receptor beta chains below come from one sample, sequenced in a study of beta chain features in type 1 diabetes. Whole-study results and caveats: Shortening that was moderate but significant affected the TCRB CDR3s of Type 1 diabetes patients in all four CD4+ subsets.

Expressed TCRB transcripts were sequenced, since all the RNA that had been isolated was reverse transcribed. TCRdb's table, derived via immunoSEQ multiplex PCR, lists solely in-frame clones and lacks some. The table shows under 400,000 clones, with 10% to 15% occurring only once. The antigens of these receptors remain unknown. Sequencing was performed on naive CD4+ T cells from blood. These TCRs come from a woman younger than 35 with type 1 diabetes.

Only a few counts were recorded for this clone. V usage is TRBV7-9 and J usage is TRBJ2-2; D not certain. V was pared by 3 bases and J by 6 bases, with 8 bases between. The germline V gene encodes CDR1 SEHNR and CDR2 FQNEAQ (reference sequence). This CDR3 has 13 amino acids. CDR3 nucleotides: TGTGCCAGCAGCTTCCAGTACCCCGGGGAGCTGTTTTTT. Protein: CASSFQYPGELFF.

In the case of this clone: Its ends do not fully match the called genes, so a read error is possible. The chain combines TRBV30 with TRBJ2-5; 8 nucleotides align to TRBD1. Germline assignment: CDR1 GTSNPN and CDR2 SVGIG (reference sequence). The CDR3 is 13 residues long. The CDR3 DNA is TGTGCCTTAGGGACAGGACACCAAGGGACCCAGTACTTC. Amino acids: CALGTGHQGTQYF.

The chain joins TRBV28 to TRBJ2-1; TRBD1 agrees at 8 bases. Looked up from germline, CDR1 is MDHEN and CDR2 is SYDVKM. V gave up 6 bases and J gave up 0 bases; unmatched junction bases: 7. The CDR3 is made up of 16 amino acids. Here the CDR3 DNA reads TGTGCCAGCAGCCCCCAGGGGGCAGGCTCCTACAATGAGCAGTTCTTC. It codes for CASSPQGAGSYNEQFF.

This clone was seen a handful of times. V is TRBV19 and J is TRBJ1-6; D is unresolved. V gave up 9 bases and J gave up 5 bases, with 11 bases separating them. CDR1 LNHDA and CDR2 SQIVND come from the germline V gene (reference sequence). The CDR3 has 13 residues. The CDR3 loop is CASGLINNSPLHF. The CDR3, as DNA: TGTGCCAGCGGACTTATTAATAATTCACCCCTCCACTTT. Full variable domain (missing parts from reference TRBV19 and TRBJ1-6): DGGITQSPKYLFRKEGQNVTLSCEQNLNHDAMYWYRQDPGQGLRLIYYSQIVNDFQKGDIAEGYSVSREKKESFPLTVTSAQKNPTAFYLCASGLINNSPLHFGNGTRLTVT.

This clone was counted a few times. The chain employs TRBV6-5 and TRBJ1-1; D remains ambiguous. Trimming took 5 bases from V and 2 from J, leaving 9 bases between them. Per the germline V gene, CDR1 is MNHEY and CDR2 is SVGAGI. There are 13 residues in the CDR3. CDR3 sequence: CASSRVLNTEAFF. The CDR3 DNA is TGTGCCAGCAGTAGAGTTTTAAACACTGAAGCTTTCTTT.

This clone was detected a few times. The rearrangement joins TRBV29-1 to TRBJ1-3; D call uncertain. CDR3 size: 15 residues. Germline assignment: CDR1 SQVTM and CDR2 ANQGSEA. V was pared by 4 bases and J by 0 bases, with 13 bases between. The CDR3 is CSVVLPVVSGNTIYF. DNA of the CDR3: TGCAGCGTTGTCCTCCCGGTAGTCTCTGGAAACACCATATATTTT.

V gene TRBV9 combines with J gene TRBJ2-3; 8 nucleotides agree with TRBD2. The ends lost 6 bases at V and 0 bases at J; junction bases unmatched: 6. The CDR3 is made up of 15 amino acids. Germline V gene data show CDR1 as SGDLS and CDR2 as YYNGEE. CDR3 sequence (DNA): TGTGCCAGCACTCCCAGCGGGGGAAGCACAGATACGCAGTATTTT. Amino acids: CASTPSGGSTDTQYF.

There are a few counts of this clone. The CDR3 DNA sequence: TGTGCCAGCAGCCAATCAAGGCCAGGGGGCTATGGCTACACCTTC. It encodes CASSQSRPGGYGYTF. The chain combines TRBV4-2 with TRBJ1-2; 7 bases fit TRBD1. The CDR3 runs to 15 residues. Germline loops: CDR1 LGHNA, CDR2 YNFKEQ. After removal of 2 bases from V and 4 bases from J, the junction contained 7 bases not matched to a gene.

This clone was seen more than once but under ten times. The genes are TRBV20-1 and TRBJ1-4; tentative D call: TRBD1 (5 bases). Germline CDR1 reads DFQATT; CDR2 reads SNEGSKA (reference sequence). The CDR3 has 11 residues. Trimming shortened V by 3 bases and J by 8 bases, and 7 bases separated the two germline ends. As DNA, the CDR3 is TGCAGTGCTAGGCGGGGGGAAAAACTGTTTTTT. Translated: CSARRGEKLFF.

This chain uses TRBV6-5 with TRBJ2-4; 10 nucleotides agree with TRBD2. V shed 7 bases, J shed 3 bases, and the junction held 3 bases outside the gene matches. The germline V gene has CDR1 MNHEY and CDR2 SVGAGI. The length of the CDR3 is 14 residues. CDR3 DNA sequence: TGTGCCAGCACCTCTAGCGGGGGCAAAAACATTCAGTACTTC. It is translated as CASTSSGGKNIQYF.

The chain's CDR3 is CASSNRDRNTGELFF. The CDR3, as DNA: TGTGCCAGCAGCAACCGGGACAGAAACACCGGGGAGCTGTTTTTT. The chain employs TRBV2 and TRBJ2-2; TRBD1 matches 7 bases. The CDR3 loop spans 15 amino acids. Unmatched junction bases numbered 6, after V lost 6 bases and J lost 2 bases. Germline CDR1 SNHLY, CDR2 FYNNEI. The whole variable domain, filled in from reference TRBV2 and TRBJ2-2, reads EPEVTQTPSHQVTQMGQEVILRCVPISNHLYFYWYRQILGQKVEFLVSFYNNEISEKSEIFDDQFSVERPDGSNFTLKIRSTKLEDSAMYFCASSNRDRNTGELFFGEGSRLTVL.

This clone has more than one count but fewer than ten. The chain recombines TRBV29-1 with TRBJ2-2, with D possibly matching TRBD1 (6 bases). Deletions cut 4 bases from V and 5 bases from J, with 14 bases between. CDR1 is SQVTM, CDR2 ANQGSEA, per germline. There are 14 residues in the CDR3. CDR3 sequence reads: CSVGPEGGTGELFF. CDR3 in DNA: TGCAGCGTTGGCCCTGAAGGGGGAACCGGGGAGCTGTTTTTT.

The chain carries TRBV27 and TRBJ2-5; D uncertain. Trimming removed 0 bases at V and 5 bases at J, with 10 bases between. The CDR3 loop spans 14 amino acids. Germline CDR1 and CDR2: MNHEY and SMNVEV (reference sequence). CDR3: CASSLSGRSETQYF. CDR3 DNA: TGTGCCAGCAGTTTATCTGGCAGGTCGGAGACCCAGTACTTC.

The chain employs TRBV4-1 and TRBJ1-3; no clear D. CDR1 and CDR2 (germline): MGHRA, YSYEKL. The CDR3 contains 17 residues. V was pared by 0 bases and J by 2 bases, with 14 bases between. Here the CDR3 reads CASSQDRGEATGNTIYF. The DNA for the CDR3 is TGCGCCAGCAGCCAAGATCGCGGGGAGGCCACTGGAAACACCATATATTTT.

This clone was seen a few times. V usage is TRBV9 and J usage is TRBJ2-5; 10 nucleotides match TRBD1. Germline lookup yields CDR1 SGDLS and CDR2 YYNGEE. The V gene end was trimmed by 0 bases and the J gene end by 2 bases; junction bases not matched to a gene: 4. The length of the CDR3 is 16 residues. This CDR3 is CASSVGGTGAQETQYF. Here the CDR3 DNA reads TGTGCCAGCAGCGTAGGGGGGACAGGGGCTCAAGAGACCCAGTACTTC.

The chain couples TRBV7-2 to TRBJ2-7; perhaps TRBD2 as D (6 bases). Germline V lookup: CDR1 SGHTA, CDR2 FQGNSA. V dropped 1 base and J dropped 1 base, with 14 bases sitting between them. The CDR3 runs 16 residues. DNA of the CDR3: TGTGCCAGCAGCTTAGGACGGGCGGGGTTATCCTACGAGCAGTACTTC. It translates to CASSLGRAGLSYEQYF.

This clone was counted only a few times. V gene TRBV6-6 combines with J gene TRBJ2-1, with a possible D match to TRBD2 (6 bases). V lost 2 bases and J lost 7, with 18 bases in between. The CDR3 is made up of 16 amino acids. The germline gives CDR1 MNHNY, CDR2 SVGAGI (reference sequence). CDR3 loop: CASSYGWGSGGNEQFF. CDR3 sequence (DNA): TGTGCCAGCAGTTACGGGTGGGGGAGCGGAGGGAATGAGCAGTTCTTC.

The V and J genes are TRBV4-2 and TRBJ2-5; perhaps TRBD2 as D (6 bases). CDR1 is LGHNA, CDR2 YNFKEQ, per germline. V dropped 4 bases and J dropped 0 bases, with 15 bases sitting between them. The CDR3 consists of 16 residues. The CDR3 DNA follows: TGTGCCAGCAGCCCCCGGATGGGGAGGTACCAAGAGACCCAGTACTTC. Its translation: CASSPRMGRYQETQYF.

The V call is TRBV4-2, the J call TRBJ2-1; 7 bases fit TRBD1. From germline, CDR1 is LGHNA and CDR2 YNFKEQ. The CDR3 has 15 residues. With V trimmed by 0 bases and J by 4 bases, 3 bases remained unmatched. The CDR3 loop reads CASSQDQDRYNEQFF. CDR3 DNA sequence: TGTGCCAGCAGCCAAGACCAGGACAGGTACAATGAGCAGTTCTTC.

This clone occurred a few times. V gene TRBV6-1 combines with J gene TRBJ1-1; D unclear. Germline CDR1 reads MNHNS; CDR2 reads SASEGT. This CDR3 has 13 residues. Trimming removed 6 bases from V and 1 base from J, with 9 bases in between. The CDR3 DNA follows: TGTGCCAGCAGCACTGAGGAGAACACTGAAGCTTTCTTT. Translating it yields CASSTEENTEAFF.

This clone has just a few counts. V is TRBV7-2 and J is TRBJ2-3; D unclear. This CDR3 has 15 residues. V lost 1 base and J lost 3, with 11 bases in between. From germline, CDR1 is SGHTA and CDR2 FQGNSA. CDR3 residues: CASSLGWQPTDTQYF. CDR3 in DNA: TGTGCCAGCAGCTTAGGTTGGCAACCTACAGATACGCAGTATTTT.

The chain uses TRBV2 and TRBJ2-6, with D perhaps TRBD1 (6 bases). Trimming left V 6 bases short and J 4 bases short, with 16 bases between. The CDR3 is 16 residues long. The germline V gene encodes CDR1 SNHLY and CDR2 FYNNEI. In DNA form, the CDR3 reads TGTGCCAGCAGCCTACAGGGTACTCTCGGGGCCAACGTCCTGACTTTC. This encodes CASSLQGTLGANVLTF.

This clone was detected only a few times. The chain links TRBV27 to TRBJ1-1; no definite D call. V shed 6 bases and J shed 6 bases, with 11 bases lying between them. CDR3 length: 12 amino acids. CDR1 and CDR2 (germline): MNHEY, SMNVEV (reference sequence). CDR3: CASSRNGAEAFF. DNA of the CDR3: TGTGCCAGCAGCCGAAACGGGGCTGAAGCTTTCTTT.

This clone came up a few times. This chain joins TRBV5-4 and TRBJ2-1; 7 bases are a match to TRBD1. Germline CDR1 and CDR2: SGHNT and YYREEE (reference sequence). This CDR3 has 12 residues. V dropped 3 bases and J dropped 7; count of bases not matched to a gene: 1. The CDR3 DNA reads TGTGCCAGCAGCTCACAGGGGAATGAGCAGTTCTTC. Its protein is CASSSQGNEQFF. Looking up the rest from reference TRBV5-4 and TRBJ2-1 gives the full variable domain: ETGVTQSPTHLIKTRGQQVTLRCSSQSGHNTVSWYQQALGQGPQFIFQYYREEENGRGNFPPRFSGLQFPNYSSELNVNALELDDSALYLCASSSQGNEQFFGPGTRLTVL.

This rearrangement joins TRBV9 to TRBJ2-1; TRBD2 matches at 11 bases. Germline-derived CDR1 and CDR2 are SGDLS and YYNGEE. J lost 9 bases, V lost 2 bases, and 7 bases had no gene match. The CDR3 has 15 residues. The CDR3 protein is CASSVETSGIGEQFF. Here the CDR3 DNA reads TGTGCCAGCAGCGTGGAGACTAGCGGGATCGGTGAGCAGTTCTTC. Together with reference TRBV9 and TRBJ2-1, the CDR3 gives the full variable domain: DSGVTQTPKHLITATGQRVTLRCSPRSGDLSVYWYQQSLDQGLQFLIQYYNGEERAKGNILERFSAQQFPDLHSELNLSSLELGDSALYFCASSVETSGIGEQFFGPGTRLTVL.

A few counts support this clone. CDR3: CSVQPTSGGNTGELFF. The CDR3 nucleotides are TGCAGCGTTCAACCGACTAGCGGGGGGAACACCGGGGAGCTGTTTTTT. V and J are TRBV29-1 and TRBJ2-2, with 12 bases fitting TRBD2. Trimming at V came to 5 bases and at J to 1 base, leaving 5 bases not matched to a gene. CDR3 length equals 16 residues. Looked up from germline, CDR1 is SQVTM and CDR2 is ANQGSEA.

In DNA form, the CDR3 reads TGCGCCAGCAGCCAAGATTACAGCCTCTCTGGAAACACCATATATTTT. It translates to CASSQDYSLSGNTIYF. This rearrangement joins TRBV4-3 to TRBJ1-3; D gene uncertain. This CDR3 has 16 residues. Trimming took off 0 bases at V and 0 bases at J, with 9 bases between the two ends. Germline-derived CDR1 and CDR2 are LGHNA and YSLEER.

V is TRBV28 and J is TRBJ2-1; 10 positions match TRBD1. Germline CDR1 MDHEN, CDR2 SYDVKM. The CDR3 covers 13 residues. J gave up 7 bases and V 3 bases, and 0 bases lay outside the gene matches. The CDR3 DNA is TGTGCCAGCAGTTTGGACAGGGGGAATGAGCAGTTCTTC. It codes for CASSLDRGNEQFF.

The chain combines TRBV7-9 with TRBJ2-7; 11 positions match TRBD2. V lost 5 bases, J lost 6 bases, and 12 bases stayed unmatched. The CDR3 loop spans 16 amino acids. Germline V gene sequence: CDR1 SEHNR, CDR2 FQNEAQ (reference sequence). In DNA form, the CDR3 reads TGTGCCAGCAGCCCGAAGAGACTAGCGGGAATTCTCGAGCAGTACTTC. Its translation is CASSPKRLAGILEQYF.